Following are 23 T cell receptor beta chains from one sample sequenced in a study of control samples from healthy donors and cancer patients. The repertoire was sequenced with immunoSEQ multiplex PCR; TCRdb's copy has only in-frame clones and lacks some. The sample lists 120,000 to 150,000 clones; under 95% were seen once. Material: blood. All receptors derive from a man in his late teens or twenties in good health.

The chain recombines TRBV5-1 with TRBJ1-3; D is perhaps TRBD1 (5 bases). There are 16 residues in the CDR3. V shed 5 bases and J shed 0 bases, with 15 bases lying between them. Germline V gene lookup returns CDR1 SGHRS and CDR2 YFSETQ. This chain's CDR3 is CASSSGDGLSGNTIYF. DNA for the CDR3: TGCGCCAGCAGTTCTGGGGACGGACTCTCTGGAAACACCATATATTTT.

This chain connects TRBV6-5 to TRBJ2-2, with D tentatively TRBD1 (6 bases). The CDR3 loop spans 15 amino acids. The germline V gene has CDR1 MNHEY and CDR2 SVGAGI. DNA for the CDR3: TGTGCTACCTTTCGACCGGGACAAATCACCGGGGAGCTGTTTTTT. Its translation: CATFRPGQITGELFF.

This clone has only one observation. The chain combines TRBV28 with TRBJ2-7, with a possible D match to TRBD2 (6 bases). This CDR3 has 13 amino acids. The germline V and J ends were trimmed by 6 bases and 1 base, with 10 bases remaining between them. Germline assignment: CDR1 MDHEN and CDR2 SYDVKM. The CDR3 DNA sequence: TGTGCCAGCAGGCCCCGGGGGTCCTACGAGCAGTACTTC. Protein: CASRPRGSYEQYF.

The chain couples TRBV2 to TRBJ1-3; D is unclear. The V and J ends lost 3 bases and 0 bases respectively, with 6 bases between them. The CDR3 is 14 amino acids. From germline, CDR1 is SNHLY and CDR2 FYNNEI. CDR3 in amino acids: CASSEWFSGNTIYF. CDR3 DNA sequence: TGTGCCAGCAGTGAGTGGTTCTCTGGAAACACCATATATTTT.

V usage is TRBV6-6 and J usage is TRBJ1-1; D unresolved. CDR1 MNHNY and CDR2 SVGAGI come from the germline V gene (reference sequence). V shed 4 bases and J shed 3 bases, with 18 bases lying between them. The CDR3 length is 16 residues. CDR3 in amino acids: CASSFRPSSFDTEAFF. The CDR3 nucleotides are TGTGCCAGCAGTTTTCGACCCAGTAGCTTTGACACTGAAGCTTTCTTT.

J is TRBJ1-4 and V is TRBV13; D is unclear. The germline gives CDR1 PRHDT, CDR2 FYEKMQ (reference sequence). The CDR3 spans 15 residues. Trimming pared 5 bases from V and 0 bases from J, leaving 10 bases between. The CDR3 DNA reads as TGTGCCAGCAGCCTTCGGGGTGCAACTAATGAAAAACTGTTTTTT. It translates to CASSLRGATNEKLFF.

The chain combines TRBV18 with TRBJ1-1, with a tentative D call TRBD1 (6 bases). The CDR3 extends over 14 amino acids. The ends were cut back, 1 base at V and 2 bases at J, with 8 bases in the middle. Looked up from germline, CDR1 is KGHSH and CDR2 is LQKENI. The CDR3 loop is CASSPQGGNTEAFF. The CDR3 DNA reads TGTGCCAGCTCACCACAAGGGGGAAACACTGAAGCTTTCTTT.

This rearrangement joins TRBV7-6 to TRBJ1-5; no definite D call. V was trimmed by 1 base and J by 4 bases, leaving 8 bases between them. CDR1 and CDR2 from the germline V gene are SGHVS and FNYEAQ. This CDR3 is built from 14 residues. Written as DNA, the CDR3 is TGTGCCAGCAGCTTAGGTTCCTGGAATCAGCCCCAGCATTTT. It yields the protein CASSLGSWNQPQHF.

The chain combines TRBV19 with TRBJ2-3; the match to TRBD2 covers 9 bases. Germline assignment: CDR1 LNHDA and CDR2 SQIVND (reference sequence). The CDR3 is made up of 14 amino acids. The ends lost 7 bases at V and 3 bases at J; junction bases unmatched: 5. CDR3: CASTLAGATDTQYF. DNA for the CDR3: TGTGCCAGTACCTTAGCGGGGGCGACAGATACGCAGTATTTT.

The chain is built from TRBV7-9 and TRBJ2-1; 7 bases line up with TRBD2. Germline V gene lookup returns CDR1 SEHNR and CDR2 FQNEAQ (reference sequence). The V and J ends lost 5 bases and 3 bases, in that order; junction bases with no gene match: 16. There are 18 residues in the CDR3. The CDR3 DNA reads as TGTGCCAGCAGCCCCCCCCGCGGATCAGCGGGGCACTACAATGAGCAGTTCTTC. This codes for CASSPPRGSAGHYNEQFF.

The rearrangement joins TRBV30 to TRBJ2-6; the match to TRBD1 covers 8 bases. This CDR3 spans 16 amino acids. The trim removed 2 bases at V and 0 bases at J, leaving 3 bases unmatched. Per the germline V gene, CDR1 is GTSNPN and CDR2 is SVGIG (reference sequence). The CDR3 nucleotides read TGTGCCTGGAGTTCACAGGGGGTCTCTGGGGCCAACGTCCTGACTTTC. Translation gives CAWSSQGVSGANVLTF.

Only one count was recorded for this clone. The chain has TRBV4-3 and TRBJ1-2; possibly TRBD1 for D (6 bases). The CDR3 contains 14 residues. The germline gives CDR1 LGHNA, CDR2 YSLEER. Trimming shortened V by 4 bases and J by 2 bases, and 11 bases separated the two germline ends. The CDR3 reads CASSPGDGNYGYTF. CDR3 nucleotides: TGCGCCAGCAGCCCAGGGGACGGGAACTATGGCTACACCTTC.

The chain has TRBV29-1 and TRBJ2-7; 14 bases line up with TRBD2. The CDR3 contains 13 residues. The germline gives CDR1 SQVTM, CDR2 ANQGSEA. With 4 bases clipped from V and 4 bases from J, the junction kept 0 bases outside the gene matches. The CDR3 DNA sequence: TGCAGCGTTGGGACTAGCGGGGGGTACGAGCAGTACTTC. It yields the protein CSVGTSGGYEQYF.

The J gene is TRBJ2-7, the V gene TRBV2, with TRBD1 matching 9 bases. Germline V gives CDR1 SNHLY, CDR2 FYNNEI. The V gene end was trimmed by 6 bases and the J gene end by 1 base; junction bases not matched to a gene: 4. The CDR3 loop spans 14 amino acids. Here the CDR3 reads CASRGDRESYEQYF. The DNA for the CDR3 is TGTGCCAGCAGGGGGGACAGGGAATCCTACGAGCAGTACTTC.

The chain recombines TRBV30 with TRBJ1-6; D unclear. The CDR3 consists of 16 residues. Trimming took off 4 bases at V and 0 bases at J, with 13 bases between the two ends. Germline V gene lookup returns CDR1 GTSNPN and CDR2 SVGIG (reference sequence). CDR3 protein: CAWTEAQSSYNSPLHF. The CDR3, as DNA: TGTGCCTGGACCGAAGCCCAGAGCTCCTATAATTCACCCCTCCACTTT.

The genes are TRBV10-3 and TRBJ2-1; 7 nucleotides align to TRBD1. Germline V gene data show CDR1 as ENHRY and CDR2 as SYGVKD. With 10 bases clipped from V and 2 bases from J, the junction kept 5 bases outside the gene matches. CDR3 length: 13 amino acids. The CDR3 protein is CATGQAAYNEQFF. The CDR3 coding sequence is TGTGCCACCGGACAGGCCGCCTACAATGAGCAGTTCTTC.

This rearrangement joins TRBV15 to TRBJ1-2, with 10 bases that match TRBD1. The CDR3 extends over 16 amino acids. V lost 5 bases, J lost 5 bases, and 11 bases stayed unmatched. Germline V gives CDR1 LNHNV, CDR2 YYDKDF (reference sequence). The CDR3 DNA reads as TGTGCCACCAGCGGAAGGACAGGGGGAATTGGGTATGGCTACACCTTC. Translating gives CATSGRTGGIGYGYTF. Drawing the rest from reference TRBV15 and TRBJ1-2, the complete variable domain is DAMVIQNPRYQVTQFGKPVTLSCSQTLNHNVMYWYQQKSSQAPKLLFHYYDKDFNNEADTPDNFQSRRPNTSFCFLDIRSPGLGDTAMYLCATSGRTGGIGYGYTFGSGTRLTVV.

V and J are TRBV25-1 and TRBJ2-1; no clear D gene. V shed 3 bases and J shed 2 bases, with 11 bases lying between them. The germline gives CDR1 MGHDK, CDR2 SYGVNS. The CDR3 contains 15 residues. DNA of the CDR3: TGTGCCAGCAGTGATGCAGTTTGGACCTACAATGAGCAGTTCTTC. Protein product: CASSDAVWTYNEQFF.

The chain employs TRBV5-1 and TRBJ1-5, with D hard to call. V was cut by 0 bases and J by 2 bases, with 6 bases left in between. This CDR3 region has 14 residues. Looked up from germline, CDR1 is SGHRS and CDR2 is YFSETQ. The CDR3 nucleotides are TGCGCCAGCAGCTTGGAGCCGGGCAATCAGCCCCAGCATTTT. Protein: CASSLEPGNQPQHF.

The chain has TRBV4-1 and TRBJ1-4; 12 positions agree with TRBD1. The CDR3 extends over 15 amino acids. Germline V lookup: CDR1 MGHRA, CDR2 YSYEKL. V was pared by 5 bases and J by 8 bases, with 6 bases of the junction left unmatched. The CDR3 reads CASSGGQGAREKLFF. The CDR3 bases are TGCGCCAGCAGCGGGGGACAGGGGGCGCGAGAAAAACTGTTTTTT.

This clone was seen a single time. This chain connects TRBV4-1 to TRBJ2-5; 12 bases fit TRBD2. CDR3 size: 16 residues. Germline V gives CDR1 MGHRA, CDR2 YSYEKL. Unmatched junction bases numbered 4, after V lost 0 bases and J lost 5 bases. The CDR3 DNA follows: TGCGCCAGCAGCCAAGACCTAGCGGGGGGGCGGGAGACCCAGTACTTC. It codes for CASSQDLAGGRETQYF.

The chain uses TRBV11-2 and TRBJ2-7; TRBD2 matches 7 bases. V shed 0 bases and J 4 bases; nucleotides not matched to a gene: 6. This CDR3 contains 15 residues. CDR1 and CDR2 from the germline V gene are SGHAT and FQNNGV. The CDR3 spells CASSLDGGVGYEQYF. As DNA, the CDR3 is TGTGCCAGCAGCTTAGATGGGGGGGTCGGTTACGAGCAGTACTTC.

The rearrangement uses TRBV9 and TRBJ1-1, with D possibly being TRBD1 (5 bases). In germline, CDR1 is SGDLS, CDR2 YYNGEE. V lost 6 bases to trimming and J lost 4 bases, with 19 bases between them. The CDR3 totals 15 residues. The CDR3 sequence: CASTPGVGWGTEAFF. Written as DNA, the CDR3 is TGTGCCAGCACCCCGGGGGTGGGCTGGGGCACTGAAGCTTTCTTT.